Each of the 18 T cell receptor beta chains below was sequenced from the same sample in a study of PD-1 blockade in classical Hodgkin lymphoma. This sample's time point: cycle 4 day 1 (C4D1), after more than five weeks of nivolumab. All trial patients relapsed after autologous stem cell transplantation. Method: immunoSEQ multiplex PCR; TCRdb's copy keeps in-frame clones and lacks some. The repertoire holds approximately 27,000 clones, with roughly 82% as singletons. The sample was peripheral blood mononuclear cells (PBMCs), taken before the fourth cycle of nivolumab. These TCRs come from a human donor with classical Hodgkin lymphoma.

A few counts support this clone. CDR3 residues: CAWTGANYGYTF. CDR3 in DNA: TGTGCCTGGACAGGGGCAAACTATGGCTACACCTTC. The V gene is TRBV30, the J gene TRBJ1-2; a weak D match, TRBD1 (6 bases). The V gene lost 4 bases and the J gene lost 2 bases, with 8 bases spanning the gap. Germline values: CDR1 GTSNPN, CDR2 SVGIG (reference sequence). This CDR3 has 12 residues. Supplemented by reference TRBV30 and TRBJ1-2, the full variable domain reads SQTIHQWPATLVQPVGSPLSLECTVEGTSNPNLYWYRQAAGRGLQLLFYSVGIGQISSEVPQNLSASRPQDRQFILSSKKLLLSDSGFYLCAWTGANYGYTFGSGTRLTVV.

The chain joins TRBV7-8 to TRBJ2-2; D unclear. V lost 4 bases and J 2 bases, leaving 11 bases between the germline ends. The CDR3 contains 15 residues. Looked up from germline, CDR1 is SGHVS and CDR2 is FQNEAQ. CDR3 nucleotides: TGTGCCAGCAGCTATTCCCACGGTAACACCGGGGAGCTGTTTTTT. It translates to CASSYSHGNTGELFF. Complete variable domain (other parts from reference TRBV7-8 and TRBJ2-2): GAGVSQSPRYKVAKRGQDVALRCDPISGHVSLFWYQQALGQGPEFLTYFQNEAQLDKSGLPSDRFFAERPEGSVSTLKIQRTQQEDSAVYLCASSYSHGNTGELFFGEGSRLTVL.

J is TRBJ1-1 and V is TRBV5-5; a possible D gene is TRBD1 (5 bases). V was cut by 0 bases and J by 4 bases, with 19 bases left in between. The CDR3 loop spans 17 amino acids. CDR1 and CDR2 (germline): SGHKS, YYEKEE (reference sequence). CDR3 sequence (DNA): TGTGCCAGCAGCTTGGCCACGGGGGGGATTTCACTCACTGAAGCTTTCTTT. Protein sequence: CASSLATGGISLTEAFF.

The CDR3 loop reads CASSEGPGGTGELFF. The CDR3 region has the DNA TGTGCCAGCAGTGAAGGCCCAGGGGGGACCGGGGAGCTGTTTTTT. This sequence joins TRBV6-1 and TRBJ2-2; possible D gene TRBD1, 7 bases. Looked up from germline, CDR1 is MNHNS and CDR2 is SASEGT. The V gene lost 1 base and the J gene lost 5 bases, with 11 bases spanning the gap. The CDR3 loop spans 15 amino acids.

This rearrangement joins TRBV12-5 to TRBJ2-5; no definite D call. The V end was cut by 1 base, the J end by 1 base, with 4 bases between. This CDR3 comprises 13 residues. Germline V CDR1 and CDR2: LGHNT, FRNRAP. The CDR3 loop is CASGLEPQETQYF. The CDR3 nucleotides read TGTGCTAGTGGTTTGGAACCCCAAGAGACCCAGTACTTC. The full variable domain, with the rest looked up from reference TRBV12-5 and TRBJ2-5, is DARVTQTPRHKVTEMGQEVTMRCQPILGHNTVFWYRQTMMQGLELLAYFRNRAPLDDSGMPKDRFSAEMPDATLATLKIQPSEPRDSAVYFCASGLEPQETQYFGPGTRLLVL.

The chain uses TRBV7-9 and TRBJ2-3; D may match TRBD1 or TRBD2 (5 bases each). CDR3 length equals 15 residues. Germline loops: CDR1 SEHNR, CDR2 FQNEAQ (reference sequence). Between the trimmed V and J ends, which lost 3 bases and 2 bases, there was a span of 12 bases. DNA of the CDR3: TGTGCCAGCAGCTTTACGGGACGGTACACAGATACGCAGTATTTT. Amino acid sequence: CASSFTGRYTDTQYF.

Comment on this clone: This may come from a read error, since a much larger clone is one base off. The rearrangement joins TRBV5-4 to TRBJ2-7; D unresolved. This CDR3 is 16 amino acids long. Germline-derived CDR1 and CDR2 are SGHNT and YYREEE (reference sequence). V lost 0 bases, J lost 0 bases, and 13 bases lay in between. The CDR3 protein is CASSLEGAASSYEQYF. The CDR3 DNA sequence: TGTGCCAGCAGCTTGGAGGGTGCGGCATCCTCCTACGAGCAGTACTTC.

CDR3 nucleotides: TGTGCCAGCAGCTTCGGGGGGAACTCTGGGGCCAACGTCCTGACTTTC. Its protein product is CASSFGGNSGANVLTF. The chain recombines TRBV5-4 with TRBJ2-6, with 7 bases lining up with TRBD2. V trimming: 2 bases; J trimming: 0 bases; junction bases outside the gene matches: 2. CDR1 and CDR2 from the germline V gene are SGHNT and YYREEE (reference sequence). The CDR3 length is 16 residues.

This rearrangement joins TRBV18 to TRBJ2-3; 12 nucleotides agree with TRBD1. Looked up from germline, CDR1 is KGHSH and CDR2 is LQKENI. V lost 6 bases, J lost 4 bases, and 2 bases stayed unmatched. This CDR3 is 14 amino acids long. This chain's CDR3 is CASSGTGGSDTQYF. CDR3 nucleotide sequence: TGTGCCAGCTCTGGGACAGGGGGCTCAGATACGCAGTATTTT.

The V gene is TRBV11-2, the J gene TRBJ2-7; 9 bases are shared with TRBD1. V was clipped by 6 bases and J by 4 bases; unmatched bases: 19. CDR1 SGHAT and CDR2 FQNNGV come from the germline V gene. This CDR3 is 18 amino acids long. The CDR3 protein is CASSWMETGGPSFYEQYF. In nucleotides, the CDR3 is TGTGCCAGCAGTTGGATGGAAACAGGGGGCCCGTCCTTTTACGAGCAGTACTTC. The complete variable domain, with remaining parts taken from reference TRBV11-2 and TRBJ2-7, reads EAGVAQSPRYKIIEKRQSVAFWCNPISGHATLYWYQQILGQGPKLLIQFQNNGVVDDSQLPKDRFSAERLKGVDSTLKIQPAKLEDSAVYLCASSWMETGGPSFYEQYFGPGTRLTVT.

This chain uses TRBV29-1 with TRBJ2-1; D gene uncertain. CDR1 and CDR2 (germline): SQVTM, ANQGSEA. Trimming shortened V by 8 bases and J by 6 bases, and 8 bases separated the two germline ends. CDR3 length: 10 amino acids. The DNA of the CDR3 is TGCAGCTTCGGCTCCAATGAGCAGTTCTTC. Translation gives CSFGSNEQFF.

The chain combines TRBV9 with TRBJ2-1; TRBD2 matches 16 bases. Germline loops: CDR1 SGDLS, CDR2 YYNGEE. The CDR3 is made up of 17 amino acids. V gave up 6 bases and J gave up 6 bases; unmatched junction bases: 9. The CDR3 nucleotides are TGTGCCAGCAACCCGGGACTAGCGGGGGGGCGGGGCAATGAGCAGTTCTTC. It yields the protein CASNPGLAGGRGNEQFF. The variable domain in full, completed from reference TRBV9 and TRBJ2-1, reads DSGVTQTPKHLITATGQRVTLRCSPRSGDLSVYWYQQSLDQGLQFLIQYYNGEERAKGNILERFSAQQFPDLHSELNLSSLELGDSALYFCASNPGLAGGRGNEQFFGPGTRLTVL.

The rearrangement uses TRBV30 and TRBJ2-7, with 7 bases aligning to TRBD1. The CDR3 totals 13 residues. Germline loops: CDR1 GTSNPN, CDR2 SVGIG (reference sequence). V lost 4 bases to trimming and J lost 0 bases; unmatched junction nucleotides: 3. The CDR3 loop is CAWINRGSYEQYF. The CDR3 bases are TGTGCCTGGATAAACAGGGGCTCCTACGAGCAGTACTTC.

The chain recombines TRBV19 with TRBJ2-2; D unclear. From germline, CDR1 is LNHDA and CDR2 SQIVND (reference sequence). V was cut by 5 bases and J by 2 bases, with 15 bases left in between. The CDR3 contains 16 residues. The CDR3 DNA is TGTGCCAGTAGTCCCTGGCCGGGCTTAAACACCGGGGAGCTGTTTTTT. It is translated as CASSPWPGLNTGELFF.

CDR3 in amino acids: CASSTPGTGVYGYTF. Written as DNA, the CDR3 is TGTGCCAGCAGCACTCCTGGGACAGGGGTCTATGGCTACACCTTC. V gene TRBV21-1 combines with J gene TRBJ1-2; the table assigns TRBD1, which was not confirmed against the DNA. TRBV21-1 is tagged as a pseudogene. The CDR3 is 15 amino acids.

The gene calls are TRBV28 and TRBJ2-2; D gene uncertain. The CDR3 runs 16 residues. In germline, CDR1 is MDHEN, CDR2 SYDVKM. V was clipped by 6 bases and J by 3 bases, with 17 bases between them. For the CDR3, the DNA is TGTGCCAGCAGCCAATCATACCAGATAGACACCGGGGAGCTGTTTTTT. Translation: CASSQSYQIDTGELFF.

The chain is built from TRBV15 and TRBJ1-5; 9 nucleotides align to TRBD1. Germline trimming cut 1 base from V and 4 bases from J; bases unmatched to any gene: 5. The CDR3 has 16 amino acids. Germline loops: CDR1 LNHNV, CDR2 YYDKDF (reference sequence). In DNA, the CDR3 is TGTGCCACCAGCAGAGCGGACAGGGGAGTAAATCAGCCCCAGCATTTT. Translating gives CATSRADRGVNQPQHF.

This clone was seen a single time. J is TRBJ1-5 and V is TRBV25-1, with a weak D call TRBD1 (5 bases). The CDR3 sequence is 15 residues long. The V gene's germline CDR1 is MGHDK and CDR2 SYGVNS. Trimming took 1 base from V and 6 from J, leaving 13 bases between them. The CDR3 is CASSESGGGSQPQHF. The CDR3 DNA follows: TGTGCCAGCAGTGAATCGGGTGGGGGGAGTCAGCCCCAGCATTTT.